Only a few counts were recorded for the clone carrying this TCR beta chain. Its matching antigen is unknown. V trimming: 2 bases; J trimming: 8 bases; junction bases outside the gene matches: 1. CDR1 is MDHEN and CDR2 is SYDVKM in the germline V gene. The CDR3 sequence is 13 residues long. The data originate from a study of CD8 T cells in ankylosing spondylitis. General study results and limits: Clones linked with disease were CD8+ and fairly uncommon in the peripheral blood. Characteristic of ankylosing spondylitis blood, it appeared, was a TCR beta motif comprising several highly homologous variants. Earlier studies detected some motif variants in reactive arthritis synovial fluid and blood.

TCRdb reanalysed the 5' RACE reads using MiXCR and keeps one entry per CDR3 protein. The table includes around 180,000 distinct CDR3 sequences, roughly 13% detected once. The TCR sequence derives from a female donor with ankylosing spondylitis or in good health (not recorded which). Material for sequencing was blood, either unsorted or a sorted T cell fraction (not recorded which). The chain combines TRBV28 with TRBJ2-4; 9 bases agree with TRBD2. CDR3 in DNA: TGTGCCAGCAGTTTAGGCGGGGGGGACATTCAGTACTTC. Translation gives CASSLGGGDIQYF.